Listed here are 14 T cell receptor beta chains from one sample, sequenced in a study of T cell responses to AZD1222 COVID-19 vaccine. Some clones are missing from TCRdb's copy, which holds only in-frame ones; the method was immunoSEQ multiplex PCR. Among 95,000 to 150,000 clones, roughly 90% were seen once, and the ten largest hold more than 13%. This specimen consisted of peripheral blood, obtained on day 0 of AZD1222 vaccination. Source of these receptors: an adult in good health.

The chain uses TRBV7-9 and TRBJ2-7; perhaps TRBD1 as D (6 bases). Germline values: CDR1 SEHNR, CDR2 FQNEAQ (reference sequence). The CDR3 is 13 residues long. Trimming shortened V by 1 base and J by 7 bases, and 11 bases separated the two germline ends. Here the CDR3 DNA reads TGTGCCAGCAGCTTAGACAGGGCCGCGGAGCAGTACTTC. This sequence encodes CASSLDRAAEQYF.

This chain links TRBV5-4 with TRBJ2-5; the match to TRBD1 covers 8 bases. Trimming cost V 0 bases and J 1 base; bases outside gene matches: 5. The CDR3 spans 16 residues. The germline gives CDR1 SGHNT, CDR2 YYREEE (reference sequence). The CDR3 DNA follows: TGTGCCAGCAGCTTGGGGCGGGACAGGTTCCAAGAGACCCAGTACTTC. This codes for CASSLGRDRFQETQYF.

This clone was detected once. The rearrangement uses TRBV28 and TRBJ2-7; possibly TRBD1 for D (6 bases). V was cut by 4 bases and J by 2 bases, with 24 bases left in between. The germline gives CDR1 MDHEN, CDR2 SYDVKM. The CDR3 has 18 amino acids. The CDR3 DNA is TGTGCCAGCAGTTCCCCTCTCAGCGGCCGGGACAACACCTACGAGCAGTACTTC. Translation gives CASSSPLSGRDNTYEQYF.

This chain links TRBV29-1 with TRBJ1-1; D is ambiguous. Germline-derived CDR1 and CDR2 are SQVTM and ANQGSEA. The CDR3 consists of 10 residues. V shed 7 bases and J shed 1 base, with 4 bases lying between them. CDR3 sequence (DNA): TGCAGCGCAGAGAACACTGAAGCTTTCTTT. Its translation is CSAENTEAFF.

The rearrangement links TRBV4-3 to TRBJ2-3; D remains ambiguous. There are 14 residues in the CDR3. With 1 base removed from V and 5 bases from J, the gap between germline ends came to 10 bases. Germline CDR1 LGHNA, CDR2 YSLEER. The CDR3 sequence: CASSQGRRVDTQYF. In nucleotides, the CDR3 is TGCGCCAGCAGCCAAGGGCGTCGGGTAGATACGCAGTATTTT.

The J gene is TRBJ1-1, the V gene TRBV10-2; TRBD1 might be the D (5 bases). The V gene's germline CDR1 is WSHSY and CDR2 SAAADI. Deletions cut 5 bases from V and 4 bases from J, with 20 bases between. The CDR3 sequence is 16 residues long. The CDR3 region has the DNA TGCGCCAGCAGTTTCACAGGTCTAGGTCTCGGCACTGAAGCTTTCTTT. Translating it yields CASSFTGLGLGTEAFF.

The gene calls are TRBV7-2 and TRBJ1-4; 8 bases align to TRBD1. Germline trimming cut 6 bases from V and 7 bases from J; bases unmatched to any gene: 7. Germline CDR1 reads SGHTA; CDR2 reads FQGNSA. The CDR3 length is 14 residues. The CDR3 DNA follows: TGTGCCAGCAGGGACAGGGCCTCGGCTGAAAAACTGTTTTTT. Amino acids: CASRDRASAEKLFF.

The CDR3 DNA reads as TGTGCCAGCAGACCCGGGACAGGGACTAACTATGGCTACACCTTC. Its protein product is CASRPGTGTNYGYTF. This chain connects TRBV5-4 to TRBJ1-2; 9 bases are a match to TRBD1. Trimming at V came to 5 bases and at J to 0 bases, leaving 5 bases not matched to a gene. This CDR3 spans 15 amino acids. CDR1 is SGHNT, CDR2 YYREEE, per germline (reference sequence). Looking up the rest from reference TRBV5-4 and TRBJ1-2 gives the full variable domain: ETGVTQSPTHLIKTRGQQVTLRCSSQSGHNTVSWYQQALGQGPQFIFQYYREEENGRGNFPPRFSGLQFPNYSSELNVNALELDDSALYLCASRPGTGTNYGYTFGSGTRLTVV.

V usage is TRBV6-2 or TRBV6-3 and J usage is TRBJ2-3; D may be TRBD1 (7 bases). Germline values: CDR1 MNHEY, CDR2 SVGEGT. V lost 2 bases, J lost 4 bases, and 10 bases lay in between. The CDR3 loop spans 14 amino acids. Written as DNA, the CDR3 is TGTGCCAGCAGTTACACCAGGGGGGCAGATACGCAGTATTTT. Its protein is CASSYTRGADTQYF.

J is TRBJ2-3 and V is TRBV6-1; 9 bases are a match to TRBD2. This CDR3 comprises 16 residues. The trim removed 1 base at V and 2 bases at J, leaving 4 bases unmatched. Germline V lookup: CDR1 MNHNS, CDR2 SASEGT. Here the CDR3 DNA reads TGTGCCAGCAGTGAAGTTGGCGGGGGGGCCACAGATACGCAGTATTTT. Translating gives CASSEVGGGATDTQYF.

The chain couples TRBV7-2 to TRBJ1-4; tentative D call: TRBD1 (5 bases). V dropped 1 base and J dropped 8 bases, with 17 bases sitting between them. From germline, CDR1 is SGHTA and CDR2 FQGNSA. The CDR3 spans 16 residues. CDR3: CASSLVGGWDYEKLFF. In DNA form, the CDR3 reads TGTGCCAGCAGCTTAGTGGGGGGTTGGGACTACGAAAAACTGTTTTTT. The complete variable domain, with remaining parts taken from reference TRBV7-2 and TRBJ1-4, reads GAGVSQSPSNKVTEKGKDVELRCDPISGHTALYWYRQSLGQGLEFLIYFQGNSAPDKSGLPSDRFSAERTGGSVSTLTIQRTQQEDSAVYLCASSLVGGWDYEKLFFGSGTQLSVL.

V and J are TRBV28 and TRBJ1-5; 10 nucleotides match TRBD1. The CDR3 has 20 residues. The ends lost 3 bases at V and 8 bases at J; junction bases unmatched: 22. The germline V gene has CDR1 MDHEN and CDR2 SYDVKM. CDR3 bases: TGTGCCAGCAGTTTCGAAGACAGGGGGCTAACCCTCGGCTCAATGGAGCCCCAGCATTTT. This gives the protein CASSFEDRGLTLGSMEPQHF.

This clone came up a few times. This rearrangement joins TRBV28 to TRBJ1-2, with D possibly TRBD1 on 6 matching bases. Trimming pared 2 bases from V and 4 bases from J, leaving 14 bases between. Per germline, CDR1 MDHEN and CDR2 SYDVKM. CDR3 length: 15 residues. In DNA form, the CDR3 reads TGTGCCAGCAGTTTAGGGGGGGTGGACAGCTATGGCTACACCTTC. This gives the protein CASSLGGVDSYGYTF.

This chain joins TRBV24-1 and TRBJ2-1; D is ambiguous. The V gene lost 6 bases and the J gene lost 0 bases, with 11 bases spanning the gap. This CDR3 region has 15 residues. Germline lookup yields CDR1 KGHDR and CDR2 SFDVKD. CDR3 DNA sequence: TGTGCCACCAGTTCCAGGACCAGCTCCTACAATGAGCAGTTCTTC. Its protein is CATSSRTSSYNEQFF.